These 16 T cell receptor beta chains were all obtained from the same sample, sequenced in a study of blood T cell repertoires in COVID-19. Only in-frame clones appear in the TCRdb table, and some are missing; sequencing was by immunoSEQ multiplex PCR. The table has around 58,000 clones, around nine tenths seen once. Sequences were obtained from PBMCs or T cells enriched from blood (not recorded which). The receptors shown here come from a middle-aged woman who had recovered from COVID-19.

The V gene is TRBV6-4, the J gene TRBJ2-3; possible D gene TRBD2, 5 bases. V lost 3 bases to trimming and J lost 7 bases, with 17 bases between them. Germline CDR1 reads MRHNA; CDR2 reads SNTAGT. The CDR3 is 15 amino acids. CDR3 sequence (DNA): TGTGCCAGCAGTGAGGGGAACGGGGAAATCAATACGCAGTATTTT. The encoded protein is CASSEGNGEINTQYF.

Comments on this clone: Additional DNA sequences in this sample encode the identical CDR3. This sequence joins TRBV29-1 and TRBJ1-1; weak D call: TRBD1 (5 bases). This CDR3 region has 12 residues. The V gene lost 3 bases and the J gene lost 1 base, with 6 bases spanning the gap. The germline gives CDR1 SQVTM, CDR2 ANQGSEA. The CDR3 reads CSVDRENTEAFF. The CDR3 DNA sequence: TGCAGCGTTGACAGGGAGAACACTGAAGCTTTCTTT.

The rearrangement joins TRBV11-2 to TRBJ1-3; no clear D gene. The V end was cut by 1 base, the J end by 4 bases, with 11 bases between. Germline CDR1 reads SGHAT; CDR2 reads FQNNGV. CDR3 length: 15 residues. CDR3: CASSLGNGAGNTIYF. For the CDR3, the DNA is TGTGCCAGCAGCTTAGGAAACGGAGCGGGAAACACCATATATTTT.

This clone has only one observation. The CDR3: CASRASRSTDTQYF. The CDR3 nucleotides read TGTGCCAGCAGGGCTAGCCGGAGCACAGATACGCAGTATTTT. The gene calls are TRBV27 and TRBJ2-3; a weak D match, TRBD2 (5 bases). CDR1 is MNHEY, CDR2 SMNVEV, per germline (reference sequence). Trimming cost V 6 bases and J 0 bases, with 10 bases left between them. The length of the CDR3 is 14 residues.

The V and J genes are TRBV7-9 and TRBJ1-4, with D maybe TRBD1 (5 bases). The CDR3 sequence is 17 residues long. CDR1 SEHNR and CDR2 FQNEAQ come from the germline V gene (reference sequence). V lost 5 bases and J lost 0, with 16 bases in between. CDR3 bases: TGTGCCAGCAGCGATTTAATTACAGGAGCAACTAATGAAAAACTGTTTTTT. It translates to CASSDLITGATNEKLFF.

The chain employs TRBV14 and TRBJ1-2; the D is unclear. Germline V gives CDR1 SGHDN, CDR2 FVKESK. The CDR3 covers 13 residues. With 4 bases removed from V and 5 bases from J, the gap between germline ends came to 11 bases. The CDR3, as DNA: TGTGCCAGCAGCCTAGGGAGGGCTTATGGCTACACCTTC. This translates into CASSLGRAYGYTF.

The genes are TRBV4-2 and TRBJ1-2, with 8 bases that match TRBD1. J was trimmed by 7 bases and V by 1 base; bases with no gene match: 11. Per germline, CDR1 LGHNA and CDR2 YNFKEQ. The CDR3 has 16 residues. The DNA for the CDR3 is TGTGCCAGCAGCCAAGTGGAGATGTCAGGGGGCGGTGGCTACACCTTC. Translating gives CASSQVEMSGGGGYTF.

About this clone itself: Germline and junction disagree at one end, which may indicate a read error. V usage is TRBV4-1 and J usage is TRBJ1-5, with a possible D match to TRBD1 (6 bases). Germline CDR1 and CDR2: MGHRA and YSYEKL. The CDR3 runs 16 residues. CDR3 sequence: CPSSQPGGRVGLPQHF. The CDR3 nucleotides are TGCCCCAGCAGCCAACCGGGGGGGCGCGTCGGCCTGCCCCAGCATTTT.

The rearrangement joins TRBV6-5 to TRBJ1-2, with 8 nucleotides matching TRBD1. Germline values: CDR1 MNHEY, CDR2 SVGAGI. V shed 5 bases and J 6 bases; nucleotides not matched to a gene: 11. The CDR3 contains 15 residues. The CDR3 here is CASSSTGGKRDGYTF. The CDR3 nucleotides read TGTGCCAGCAGTAGTACAGGGGGTAAAAGGGATGGCTACACCTTC.

This chain connects TRBV6-5 to TRBJ2-1; perhaps TRBD2 as D (5 bases). With 10 bases removed from V and 7 bases from J, the gap between germline ends came to 11 bases. The germline gives CDR1 MNHEY, CDR2 SVGAGI. CDR3 length: 11 residues. CDR3 loop: CAIRGVNEQFF. The CDR3 bases are TGTGCCATACGGGGTGTTAATGAGCAGTTCTTC.

The rearrangement uses TRBV5-4 and TRBJ2-1; TRBD2 might be the D (6 bases). CDR1 and CDR2 (germline): SGHNT, YYREEE (reference sequence). Trimming pared 5 bases from V and 6 bases from J, leaving 18 bases between. The CDR3 extends over 15 amino acids. CDR3 loop: CASRTGTQLINEQFF. CDR3 bases: TGTGCCAGCAGGACCGGGACTCAGCTGATCAATGAGCAGTTCTTC.

This clone was observed once. V gene TRBV3-1 (or the pseudogene TRBV3-2) combines with J gene TRBJ2-7, with D tentatively TRBD2 (6 bases). V gave up 0 bases and J gave up 5 bases, with 14 bases separating them. CDR1 and CDR2 from the germline V gene are LGHDT and YNNKEL (reference sequence). CDR3 length: 15 residues. The CDR3 here is CASSQESTGAHEQYF. DNA for the CDR3: TGTGCCAGCAGCCAAGAGTCTACGGGAGCCCACGAGCAGTACTTC.

This chain links TRBV27 with TRBJ2-5, with 7 bases aligning to TRBD2. CDR1 and CDR2 from the germline V gene are MNHEY and SMNVEV (reference sequence). CDR3 length: 14 residues. J was trimmed by 5 bases and V by 6 bases; bases with no gene match: 9. The CDR3 sequence is CASSRGDPRETQYF. CDR3 sequence (DNA): TGTGCCAGCAGCCGGGGGGACCCTCGGGAGACCCAGTACTTC.

In DNA form, the CDR3 reads TGTGCCAGCAGTTTGGGACAGATGAACACTGAAGCTTTCTTT. It encodes CASSLGQMNTEAFF. The chain is built from TRBV7-9 and TRBJ1-1; 7 bases are a match to TRBD1. Trimming cost V 6 bases and J 0 bases; bases outside gene matches: 4. Germline CDR1 SEHNR, CDR2 FQNEAQ (reference sequence). The CDR3 runs 14 residues.

V and J are TRBV5-6 and TRBJ1-1; D possibly corresponds to TRBD1 (6 bases). The germline CDR1 and CDR2 sequences are SGHDT and YYEEEE. The CDR3 spans 14 residues. Trimming took off 3 bases at V and 8 bases at J, with 17 bases between the two ends. The CDR3 loop reads CASSWGPGQTEAFF. CDR3 in DNA: TGTGCCAGCAGCTGGGGTCCGGGACAAACAGAAGCTTTCTTT.

The chain joins TRBV9 to TRBJ1-6; unclear D gene. The CDR3 is 14 residues long. Deletions cut 1 base from V and 5 bases from J, with 7 bases between. The germline CDR1 and CDR2 sequences are SGDLS and YYNGEE. CDR3 DNA: TGTGCCAGCAGCGTAACGGGTAATAATTCACCCCTCCACTTT. As protein: CASSVTGNNSPLHF.